This T cell receptor beta chain was found in a study of OX40 agonist ivuxolimab in advanced cancers. Background on the study: Ivuxolimab is a fully human IgG2 antibody that activates OX40 (CD134).

Libraries were prepared by immunoSEQ multiplex PCR; TCRdb keeps only in-frame clonotypes and omits some of them. The data contain 98,000 or so clones, approximately 90% of them singletons. Overall study findings and caveats: At 0.1 to 3.0 mg/kg and by week 6, clonal expansion occurred in CD4+ and CD8+ blood T cells. Partial responders at 0.1-3.0 mg/kg showed near-lowest clonal expansion.

This CDR3 is built from 12 residues. CDR1 SGDLS and CDR2 YYNGEE come from the germline V gene. The V end lost 0 bases, the J end lost 7 bases, and 8 bases lay between the germline ends. As regards this clone: Its antigen is unknown.

The sample here was CD4+ or CD8+ T cells sorted from blood, taken in a trial of the OX40 agonist ivuxolimab. This TCR derives from an adult with an advanced solid tumor such as melanoma, head and neck, liver or kidney cancer. The V call is TRBV9, the J call TRBJ2-7; D uncertain. As DNA, the CDR3 is TGTGCCAGCAGCGTAGATCAGCGAGAGCAGTACTTC. Translated: CASSVDQREQYF.